The 28 T cell receptor beta chains in this list originate from one sample, sequenced in a study of shared clonotypes between healthy human individuals. The protocol was immunoSEQ multiplex PCR, while the TCRdb copy is restricted to in-frame clones and leaves out a portion. This table holds 500,000 to 700,000 clones, roughly 95% found once. The naive CD8 fraction comprised CD45RO-negative cells positively selected for CCR7 and excluded terminally differentiated effector memory CD45RA+ cells. The material sequenced was naive CD8+ T cells sorted from blood. The receptors here all came from a woman in her twenties or thirties in good health.

The chain employs TRBV5-4 and TRBJ2-5, with 12 nucleotides matching TRBD2. The CDR3 loop spans 17 amino acids. The germline CDR1 and CDR2 sequences are SGHNT and YYREEE (reference sequence). Trimming took 2 bases from V and 2 from J; bases not matched to a gene: 7. CDR3 in amino acids: CASSLRLAGVGQETQYF. The CDR3 DNA reads TGTGCCAGCAGCTTAAGACTAGCGGGAGTCGGACAAGAGACCCAGTACTTC.

The genes are TRBV7-9 and TRBJ2-7; TRBD2 matches at 9 bases. CDR1 and CDR2 from the germline V gene are SEHNR and FQNEAQ (reference sequence). V lost 5 bases, J lost 2 bases, and 7 bases stayed unmatched. The length of the CDR3 is 15 residues. CDR3 amino acids: CASSPRTSATYEQYF. The CDR3 DNA reads as TGTGCCAGCAGCCCTCGGACTAGCGCGACCTACGAGCAGTACTTC.

The rearrangement links TRBV19 to TRBJ2-1, with a weak D call TRBD1 (5 bases). Germline CDR1 reads LNHDA; CDR2 reads SQIVND (reference sequence). The CDR3 is made up of 16 amino acids. Trimming stripped 0 bases from V and 5 bases from J, with 14 bases between. CDR3 coding DNA: TGTGCCAGTAGTATAGAGAGGAGACAGCAGAACAATGAGCAGTTCTTC. This sequence encodes CASSIERRQQNNEQFF.

Note on this clone: Other DNA sequences in this sample translate to the same CDR3. V gene TRBV5-6 combines with J gene TRBJ2-7; unclear D gene. Trimming stripped 2 bases from V and 4 bases from J, with 7 bases between. The germline gives CDR1 SGHDT, CDR2 YYEEEE. The CDR3 sequence is 12 residues long. The CDR3 loop is CASSFGSYEQYF. In DNA, the CDR3 is TGTGCCAGCAGCTTCGGGTCTTACGAGCAGTACTTC.

The J gene is TRBJ1-2, the V gene TRBV28; D unresolved. Germline V gives CDR1 MDHEN, CDR2 SYDVKM. The CDR3 spans 14 residues. V lost 3 bases, J lost 3 bases, and 11 bases lay in between. CDR3 in amino acids: CASSFGVTYYGYTF. CDR3 DNA: TGTGCCAGCAGTTTTGGGGTGACATACTATGGCTACACCTTC.

The chain has TRBV5-1 and TRBJ1-1; D is unresolved. Trimming cost V 4 bases and J 3 bases, with 22 bases left between them. The CDR3 length is 17 residues. Germline CDR1 SGHRS, CDR2 YFSETQ. DNA of the CDR3: TGCGCCAGCAGCGCCTATCTGGACCTCCTATCAGACACTGAAGCTTTCTTT. It specifies CASSAYLDLLSDTEAFF.

The chain carries TRBV19 and TRBJ1-1; 7 nucleotides match TRBD1. Germline V gives CDR1 LNHDA, CDR2 SQIVND (reference sequence). Losses at the gene ends were 6 bases for V and 4 bases for J; bases not matched to a gene: 5. CDR3 size: 13 residues. The DNA for the CDR3 is TGTGCCAGTAGCGGAGGGGGCCTCACTGAAGCTTTCTTT. It encodes CASSGGGLTEAFF. Combining the CDR3 with reference TRBV19 and TRBJ1-1 gives the whole variable domain DGGITQSPKYLFRKEGQNVTLSCEQNLNHDAMYWYRQDPGQGLRLIYYSQIVNDFQKGDIAEGYSVSREKKESFPLTVTSAQKNPTAFYLCASSGGGLTEAFFGQGTRLTVV.

This chain uses TRBV10-2 with TRBJ1-2; D uncertain. This CDR3 region has 16 residues. The V gene's germline CDR1 is WSHSY and CDR2 SAAADI. V lost 4 bases, J lost 5 bases, and 20 bases lay in between. The CDR3: CASSASSSYRTYGYTF. CDR3 DNA: TGCGCCAGCAGTGCGTCGTCCAGCTACAGAACATATGGCTACACCTTC.

The CDR3 coding sequence is TGTGCCAGCAGTCCCCTGGGGGACCTCTACGAGCAGTACTTC. As protein: CASSPLGDLYEQYF. The chain employs TRBV28 and TRBJ2-7; the D call may be TRBD1 or TRBD2 (5 bases each). The germline V gene encodes CDR1 MDHEN and CDR2 SYDVKM. Deletions cut 5 bases from V and 3 bases from J, with 14 bases between. CDR3 length: 14 residues.

This clone was seen only once. The V and J genes are TRBV5-4 and TRBJ2-7; a weak D match, TRBD2 (5 bases). Germline CDR1 and CDR2: SGHNT and YYREEE (reference sequence). Trimming shortened V by 4 bases and J by 3 bases, and 14 bases separated the two germline ends. This CDR3 contains 14 residues. The CDR3 nucleotides are TGTGCCAGCAGCCCCAGCGGTTACCTCTACGAGCAGTACTTC. This translates into CASSPSGYLYEQYF.

The rearrangement joins TRBV2 to TRBJ2-2; 12 nucleotides match TRBD2. The CDR3 extends over 15 amino acids. V lost 10 bases to trimming and J lost 7 bases; unmatched junction nucleotides: 10. Germline CDR1 and CDR2: SNHLY and FYNNEI. In nucleotides, the CDR3 is TGTGCCACAAGACTAGCGGGAGAAGGTGACGGGGAGCTGTTTTTT. Translated: CATRLAGEGDGELFF.

The chain is built from TRBV7-9 and TRBJ2-1, with D possibly TRBD1 on 7 matching bases. Trimming removed 5 bases at V and 6 bases at J, with 17 bases between. This CDR3 region has 15 residues. The V gene's germline CDR1 is SEHNR and CDR2 FQNEAQ (reference sequence). Here the CDR3 DNA reads TGTGCCAGCAGCGCCGCGGGACAGAGGCTCAATGAGCAGTTCTTC. Translating it yields CASSAAGQRLNEQFF.

The V and J genes are TRBV2 and TRBJ1-1; 11 bases match TRBD1. The CDR3 spans 15 residues. Germline CDR1 reads SNHLY; CDR2 reads FYNNEI. Trimming cost V 7 bases and J 4 bases; bases outside gene matches: 8. CDR3 loop: CASIKGQGAFTEAFF. CDR3 nucleotides: TGTGCCAGCATAAAAGGACAGGGGGCTTTCACTGAAGCTTTCTTT.

The chain uses TRBV9 and TRBJ2-1, with 11 bases lining up with TRBD2. From germline, CDR1 is SGDLS and CDR2 YYNGEE. This CDR3 spans 16 amino acids. Trimming removed 2 bases from V and 3 bases from J; junction bases left unmatched: 4. The CDR3 nucleotides are TGTGCCAGCAGCGTTGGACTAGCGGGCCGCTACAATGAGCAGTTCTTC. It translates to CASSVGLAGRYNEQFF.

The rearrangement links TRBV7-9 to TRBJ2-3; tentative D call: TRBD1 (6 bases). The V end was cut by 4 bases, the J end by 2 bases, with 13 bases between. Germline V lookup: CDR1 SEHNR, CDR2 FQNEAQ (reference sequence). There are 15 residues in the CDR3. CDR3 amino acids: CASSSDSRFTDTQYF. DNA of the CDR3: TGTGCCAGCAGCTCGGACAGTCGTTTCACAGATACGCAGTATTTT.

This chain uses TRBV7-6 with TRBJ2-5; D is possibly TRBD1 or TRBD2 (5 bases each). The DNA end is a closer match to TRBJ2-7, so the J assignment may be wrong. Germline V gene data show CDR1 as SGHVS and CDR2 as FNYEAQ. There are 12 residues in the CDR3. The CDR3 sequence is CASSPERGEQYF. In DNA form, the CDR3 reads TGTGCCAGCAGCCCCGAGAGGGGCGAGCAGTACTTC.

The chain links TRBV7-9 to TRBJ1-1; D not resolved. The V end lost 1 base, the J end lost 7 bases, and 7 bases lay between the germline ends. The germline V gene encodes CDR1 SEHNR and CDR2 FQNEAQ (reference sequence). The CDR3 consists of 12 residues. CDR3 amino acids: CASSLDSLEAFF. As DNA, the CDR3 is TGTGCCAGCAGCTTAGACAGCCTTGAAGCTTTCTTT.

The chain couples TRBV9 to TRBJ1-5; 7 nucleotides match TRBD1. Germline V gives CDR1 SGDLS, CDR2 YYNGEE. V lost 4 bases to trimming and J lost 4 bases; unmatched junction nucleotides: 8. The CDR3 totals 15 residues. The CDR3 nucleotides are TGTGCCAGCAGCCCGGGCGGGACAGCTAATCAGCCCCAGCATTTT. This codes for CASSPGGTANQPQHF. The variable domain in full, with the rest retrieved from reference TRBV9 and TRBJ1-5, is DSGVTQTPKHLITATGQRVTLRCSPRSGDLSVYWYQQSLDQGLQFLIQYYNGEERAKGNILERFSAQQFPDLHSELNLSSLELGDSALYFCASSPGGTANQPQHFGDGTRLSIL.

This clone was found once. The gene calls are TRBV4-2 and TRBJ2-7; maybe TRBD2 (7 bases). The CDR3 contains 16 residues. V was trimmed by 0 bases and J by 1 base, leaving 13 bases between them. Per the germline V gene, CDR1 is LGHNA and CDR2 is YNFKEQ. CDR3 loop: CASSQEGGGRSYEQYF. The CDR3 bases are TGTGCCAGCAGCCAAGAGGGCGGGGGCCGTTCCTACGAGCAGTACTTC.

This chain links TRBV28 with TRBJ1-3, with D hard to call. Germline CDR1 reads MDHEN; CDR2 reads SYDVKM. The V end was cut by 6 bases, the J end by 0 bases, with 15 bases between. The CDR3 consists of 16 residues. The CDR3 DNA reads TGTGCCAGCAGGTTCAAAGGACTTCACTCTGGAAACACCATATATTTT. Translated: CASRFKGLHSGNTIYF.

This rearrangement joins TRBV19 to TRBJ1-5, with 8 bases matching TRBD1. Germline CDR1 and CDR2: LNHDA and SQIVND (reference sequence). The CDR3 is 15 residues long. V dropped 6 bases and J dropped 4; count of bases not matched to a gene: 8. In nucleotides, the CDR3 is TGTGCCAGTAGCACGACAGGGGCCGAAAATCAGCCCCAGCATTTT. It translates to CASSTTGAENQPQHF.

The J gene is TRBJ1-5, the V gene TRBV27; no firm D call. Germline V gene data show CDR1 as MNHEY and CDR2 as SMNVEV (reference sequence). The V end lost 5 bases, the J end lost 0 bases, and 11 bases lay between the germline ends. CDR3 size: 15 residues. In nucleotides, the CDR3 is TGTGCCAGCAGTCTCACCAGCCATAGCAATCAGCCCCAGCATTTT. This encodes CASSLTSHSNQPQHF.

The chain employs TRBV27 and TRBJ1-3; D gene unclear. The CDR3 extends over 15 amino acids. Trimming took 3 bases from V and 5 from J, leaving 14 bases between them. The germline CDR1 and CDR2 sequences are MNHEY and SMNVEV (reference sequence). The CDR3 DNA is TGTGCCAGCAGTTTGGGTCCGGGAGCTAGAAACACCATATATTTT. Its protein is CASSLGPGARNTIYF.

The chain is built from TRBV18 and TRBJ2-6; 7 positions match TRBD1. The length of the CDR3 is 16 residues. The J segment lost 0 bases and the V segment lost 6 bases, leaving 5 bases of the junction unmatched. The V gene's germline CDR1 is KGHSH and CDR2 LQKENI. The CDR3 loop is CASSRTGPSGANVLTF. As DNA, the CDR3 is TGTGCCAGCTCGAGGACAGGTCCCTCTGGGGCCAACGTCCTGACTTTC. Combining the CDR3 with reference TRBV18 and TRBJ2-6 gives the whole variable domain NAGVMQNPRHLVRRRGQEARLRCSPMKGHSHVYWYRQLPEEGLKFMVYLQKENIIDESGMPKERFSAEFPKEGPSILRIQQVVRGDSAAYFCASSRTGPSGANVLTFGAGSRLTVL.

This chain connects TRBV5-1 to TRBJ1-1; D unresolved. Per germline, CDR1 SGHRS and CDR2 YFSETQ. The CDR3 consists of 13 residues. V was trimmed by 1 base and J by 1 base, leaving 5 bases between them. The CDR3, as DNA: TGCGCCAGCAGCTTGTATGAGAACACTGAAGCTTTCTTT. This sequence encodes CASSLYENTEAFF.

The chain links TRBV6-4 to TRBJ1-1; D may be TRBD1 (5 bases). Germline V lookup: CDR1 MRHNA, CDR2 SNTAGT. This CDR3 is built from 13 residues. Trimming stripped 5 bases from V and 2 bases from J, with 9 bases between. CDR3 nucleotides: TGTGCCAGCAGTAGAGGGACCAACACTGAAGCTTTCTTT. Amino acid sequence: CASSRGTNTEAFF.

The V call is TRBV6-1, the J call TRBJ2-3; 9 bases map to TRBD2. V was clipped by 2 bases and J by 1 base; unmatched bases: 7. CDR1 is MNHNS, CDR2 SASEGT, per germline. The CDR3 totals 17 residues. The CDR3 reads CASSENSSGTRTDTQYF. CDR3 bases: TGTGCCAGCAGTGAAAATTCTAGCGGGACTCGCACAGATACGCAGTATTTT.

The chain joins TRBV5-4 to TRBJ2-7; TRBD2 aligns across 7 bases. With V trimmed by 0 bases and J by 5 bases, 8 bases remained unmatched. The germline V gene encodes CDR1 SGHNT and CDR2 YYREEE (reference sequence). The CDR3 is made up of 15 amino acids. The CDR3 loop reads CASSLAAGEGHEQYF. CDR3 DNA sequence: TGTGCCAGCAGCTTGGCGGCGGGAGAGGGGCACGAGCAGTACTTC. The whole variable domain, remainder taken from reference TRBV5-4 and TRBJ2-7, is ETGVTQSPTHLIKTRGQQVTLRCSSQSGHNTVSWYQQALGQGPQFIFQYYREEENGRGNFPPRFSGLQFPNYSSELNVNALELDDSALYLCASSLAAGEGHEQYFGPGTRLTVT.